This TCR beta chain came from a study of T cell repertoires in cytomegalovirus infection. A single record per CDR3 protein comes from TCRdb applying MiXCR to the reads. The sample has about 150,000 distinct CDR3 sequences, roughly a quarter seen once. Germline loops: CDR1 DFQATT, CDR2 SNEGSKA (reference sequence). Between the trimmed V and J ends, which lost 3 bases and 2 bases, there was a span of 14 bases. The CDR3 has 14 amino acids. This clonotype occurred a few times. The sequence derives from a human donor in good health (CMV status not recorded). Some clones in this sample may be carry-over from other donors' samples. J is TRBJ2-7 and V is TRBV20-1; maybe TRBD1 (6 bases). The sample taken for sequencing was PBMCs. CDR3 nucleotide sequence: TGCAGTGCTAGTTCCCCCAGGGGCCCCTACGAGCAGTACTTC. This gives the protein CSASSPRGPYEQYF.